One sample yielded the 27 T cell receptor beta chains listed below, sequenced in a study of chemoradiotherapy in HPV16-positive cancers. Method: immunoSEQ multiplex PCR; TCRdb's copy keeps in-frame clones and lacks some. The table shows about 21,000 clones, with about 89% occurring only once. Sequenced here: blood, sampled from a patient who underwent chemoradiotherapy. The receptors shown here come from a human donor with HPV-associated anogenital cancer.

CDR3 bases: TGCGCCAGCAGTTCGACTAGCGGGACAGGAGAGCAGTTCTTC. Protein sequence: CASSSTSGTGEQFF. The V call is TRBV10-2, the J call TRBJ2-1; 11 bases match TRBD2. This CDR3 contains 14 residues. With 5 bases clipped from V and 10 bases from J, the junction kept 7 bases outside the gene matches. Germline V gene sequence: CDR1 WSHSY, CDR2 SAAADI.

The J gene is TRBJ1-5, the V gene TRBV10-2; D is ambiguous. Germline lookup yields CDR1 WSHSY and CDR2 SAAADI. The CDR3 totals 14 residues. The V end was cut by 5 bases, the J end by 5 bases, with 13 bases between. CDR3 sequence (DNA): TGCGCCAGCAGTTTAACAAGAACGGATCAGCCCCAGCATTTT. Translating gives CASSLTRTDQPQHF.

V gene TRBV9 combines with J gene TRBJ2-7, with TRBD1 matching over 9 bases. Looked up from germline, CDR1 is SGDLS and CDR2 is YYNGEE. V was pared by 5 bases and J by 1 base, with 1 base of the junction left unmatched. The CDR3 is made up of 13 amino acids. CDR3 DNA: TGTGCCAGCAGTGGGACAGGGTCCTACGAGCAGTACTTC. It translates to CASSGTGSYEQYF.

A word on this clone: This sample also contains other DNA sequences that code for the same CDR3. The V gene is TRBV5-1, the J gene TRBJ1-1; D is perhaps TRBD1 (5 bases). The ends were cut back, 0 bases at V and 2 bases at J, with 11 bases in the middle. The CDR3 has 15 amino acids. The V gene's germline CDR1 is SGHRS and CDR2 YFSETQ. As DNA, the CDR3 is TGCGCCAGCAGCTTGGGGGACCTCCCAAACACTGAAGCTTTCTTT. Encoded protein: CASSLGDLPNTEAFF.

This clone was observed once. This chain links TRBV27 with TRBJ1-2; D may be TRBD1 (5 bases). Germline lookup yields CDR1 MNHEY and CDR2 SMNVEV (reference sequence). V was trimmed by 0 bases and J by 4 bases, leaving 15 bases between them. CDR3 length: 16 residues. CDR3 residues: CASSLSPEGRGYGYTF. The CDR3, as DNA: TGTGCCAGCAGTTTATCTCCCGAGGGAAGGGGCTATGGCTACACCTTC.

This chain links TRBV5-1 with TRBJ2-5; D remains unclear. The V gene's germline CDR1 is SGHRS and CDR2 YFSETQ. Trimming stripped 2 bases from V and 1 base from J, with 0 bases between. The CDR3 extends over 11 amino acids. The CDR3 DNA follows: TGCGCCAGCAGCTTCCAAGAGACCCAGTACTTC. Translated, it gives CASSFQETQYF.

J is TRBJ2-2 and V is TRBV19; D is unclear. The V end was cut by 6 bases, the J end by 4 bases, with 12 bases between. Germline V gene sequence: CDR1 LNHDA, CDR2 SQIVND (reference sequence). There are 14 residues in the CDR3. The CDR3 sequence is CASRAISFTGELFF. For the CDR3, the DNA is TGTGCCAGTAGGGCGATAAGTTTCACCGGGGAGCTGTTTTTT.

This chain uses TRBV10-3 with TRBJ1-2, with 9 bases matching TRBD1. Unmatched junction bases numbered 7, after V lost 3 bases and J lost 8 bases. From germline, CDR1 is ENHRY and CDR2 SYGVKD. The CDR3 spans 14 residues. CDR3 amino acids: CAISDPDRGRGYTF. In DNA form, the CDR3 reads TGTGCCATCAGTGACCCGGACAGGGGCAGGGGCTACACCTTC.

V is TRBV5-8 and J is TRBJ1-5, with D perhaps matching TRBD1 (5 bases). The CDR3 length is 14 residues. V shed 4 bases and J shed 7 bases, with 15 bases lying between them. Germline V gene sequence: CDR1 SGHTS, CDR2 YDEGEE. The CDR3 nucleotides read TGTGCCAGCAGCCTCTTATCAGGGTCCCAGCCCCAGCATTTT. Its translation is CASSLLSGSQPQHF.

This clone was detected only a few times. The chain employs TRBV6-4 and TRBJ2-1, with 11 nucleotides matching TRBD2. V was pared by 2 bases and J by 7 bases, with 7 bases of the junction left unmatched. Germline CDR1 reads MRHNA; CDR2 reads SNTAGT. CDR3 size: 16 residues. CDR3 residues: CASSDAGTSGVNEQFF. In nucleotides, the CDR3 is TGTGCCAGCAGTGACGCCGGGACTAGCGGTGTGAATGAGCAGTTCTTC.

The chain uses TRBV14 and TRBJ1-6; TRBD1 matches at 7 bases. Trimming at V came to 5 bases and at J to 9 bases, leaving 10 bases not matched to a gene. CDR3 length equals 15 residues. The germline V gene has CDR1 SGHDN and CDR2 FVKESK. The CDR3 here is CASSSLTGQASPLHF. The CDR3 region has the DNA TGTGCCAGCAGCAGTCTGACAGGGCAAGCTTCACCCCTCCACTTT.

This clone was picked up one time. The CDR3 sequence is CASSYERGRETQYF. The CDR3 DNA sequence: TGTGCCAGCAGTTACGAGAGGGGGCGAGAGACCCAGTACTTC. This chain connects TRBV6-6 to TRBJ2-5; 7 nucleotides match TRBD1. CDR1 MNHNY and CDR2 SVGAGI come from the germline V gene (reference sequence). Trimming removed 2 bases from V and 4 bases from J; junction bases left unmatched: 4. This CDR3 has 14 residues.

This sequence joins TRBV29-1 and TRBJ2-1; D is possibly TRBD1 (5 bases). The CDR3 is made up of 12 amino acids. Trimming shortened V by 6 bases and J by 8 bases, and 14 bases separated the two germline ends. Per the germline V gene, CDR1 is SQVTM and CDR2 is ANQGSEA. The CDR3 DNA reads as TGCAGCGTCTGGTCAGGGTCCCATGAGCAGTTCTTC. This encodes CSVWSGSHEQFF.

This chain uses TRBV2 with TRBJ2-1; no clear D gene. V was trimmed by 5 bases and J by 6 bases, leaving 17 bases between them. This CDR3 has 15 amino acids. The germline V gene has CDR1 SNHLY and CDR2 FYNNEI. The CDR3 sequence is CASSTWTRASNEQFF. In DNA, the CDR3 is TGTGCCAGCAGTACATGGACCCGGGCATCCAATGAGCAGTTCTTC.

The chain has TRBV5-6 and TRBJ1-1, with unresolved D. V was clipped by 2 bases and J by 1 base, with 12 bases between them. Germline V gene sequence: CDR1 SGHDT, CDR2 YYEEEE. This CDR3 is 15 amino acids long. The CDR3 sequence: CASSFVAAGNTEAFF. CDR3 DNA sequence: TGTGCCAGCAGCTTTGTCGCTGCCGGGAACACTGAAGCTTTCTTT.

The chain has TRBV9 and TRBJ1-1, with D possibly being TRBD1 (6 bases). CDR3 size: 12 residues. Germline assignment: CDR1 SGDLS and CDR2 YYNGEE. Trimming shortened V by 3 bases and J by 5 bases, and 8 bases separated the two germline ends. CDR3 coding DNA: TGTGCCAGCAGCGCCAGGGGTACTGAAGCTTTCTTT. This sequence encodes CASSARGTEAFF.

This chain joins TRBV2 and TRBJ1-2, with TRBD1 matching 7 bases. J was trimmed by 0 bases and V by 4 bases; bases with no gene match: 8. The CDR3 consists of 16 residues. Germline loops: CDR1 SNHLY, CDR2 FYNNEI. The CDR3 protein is CASSVQGSGANYGYTF. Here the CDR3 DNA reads TGTGCCAGCAGTGTACAGGGGTCCGGGGCTAACTATGGCTACACCTTC.

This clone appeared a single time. This CDR3 reads CASSRGQTQETQYF. In nucleotides, the CDR3 is TGTGCCAGCAGCCGCGGACAGACTCAAGAGACCCAGTACTTC. The V gene is TRBV11-2, the J gene TRBJ2-5, with D possibly matching TRBD1 (6 bases). This CDR3 is built from 14 residues. CDR1 and CDR2 from the germline V gene are SGHAT and FQNNGV. V shed 5 bases and J shed 2 bases, with 12 bases lying between them.

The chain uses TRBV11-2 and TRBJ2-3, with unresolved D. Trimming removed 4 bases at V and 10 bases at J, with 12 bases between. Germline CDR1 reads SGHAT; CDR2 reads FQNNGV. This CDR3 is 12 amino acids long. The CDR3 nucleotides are TGTGCCAGCAGCTACGGACCCGAGGCGCAGTATTTT. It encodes CASSYGPEAQYF.

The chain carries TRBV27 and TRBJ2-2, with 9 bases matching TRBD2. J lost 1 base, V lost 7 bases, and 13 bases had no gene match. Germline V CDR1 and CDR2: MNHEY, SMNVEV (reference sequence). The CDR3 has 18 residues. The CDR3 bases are TGTGCCAGCAAGCCCTGGAATAGCGGGGGCCAGAACACCGGGGAGCTGTTTTTT. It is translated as CASKPWNSGGQNTGELFF.

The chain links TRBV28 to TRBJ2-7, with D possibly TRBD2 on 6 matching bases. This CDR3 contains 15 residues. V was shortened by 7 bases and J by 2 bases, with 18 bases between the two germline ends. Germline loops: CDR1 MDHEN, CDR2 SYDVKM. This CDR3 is CASKGGGIPAYEQYF. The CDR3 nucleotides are TGTGCCAGCAAGGGTGGCGGGATCCCCGCCTACGAGCAGTACTTC. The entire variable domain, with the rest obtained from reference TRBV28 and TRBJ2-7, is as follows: DVKVTQSSRYLVKRTGEKVFLECVQDMDHENMFWYRQDPGLGLRLIYFSYDVKMKEKGDIPEGYSVSREKKERFSLILESASTNQTSMYLCASKGGGIPAYEQYFGPGTRLTVT.

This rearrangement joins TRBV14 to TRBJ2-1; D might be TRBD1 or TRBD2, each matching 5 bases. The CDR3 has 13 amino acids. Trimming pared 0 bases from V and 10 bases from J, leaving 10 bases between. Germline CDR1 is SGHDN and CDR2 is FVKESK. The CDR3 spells CASSQDIGTEQFF. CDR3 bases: TGTGCCAGCAGCCAAGATATCGGGACGGAGCAGTTCTTC.

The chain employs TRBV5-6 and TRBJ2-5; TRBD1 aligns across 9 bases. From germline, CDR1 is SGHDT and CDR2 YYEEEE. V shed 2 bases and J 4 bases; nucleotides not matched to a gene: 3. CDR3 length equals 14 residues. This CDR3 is CASSLQGARETQYF. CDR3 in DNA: TGTGCCAGCAGCTTACAGGGGGCGAGAGAGACCCAGTACTTC.

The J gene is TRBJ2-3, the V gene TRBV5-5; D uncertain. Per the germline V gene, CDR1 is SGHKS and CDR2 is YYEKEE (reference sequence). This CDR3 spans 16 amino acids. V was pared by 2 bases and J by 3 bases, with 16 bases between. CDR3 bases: TGTGCCAGCAGCTTTGGCCACGAGATAGGGACAGATACGCAGTATTTT. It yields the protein CASSFGHEIGTDTQYF.

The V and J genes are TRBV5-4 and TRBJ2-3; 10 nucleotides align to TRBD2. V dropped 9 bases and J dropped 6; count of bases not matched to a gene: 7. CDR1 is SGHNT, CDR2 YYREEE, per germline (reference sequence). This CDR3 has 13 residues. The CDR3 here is CATRAGGPDTQYF. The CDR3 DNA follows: TGTGCCACCAGAGCGGGGGGGCCCGATACGCAGTATTTT.

The CDR3 sequence is CASSDWALRLVEQYF. CDR3 bases: TGTGCCAGCAGTGACTGGGCCCTCCGGTTGGTCGAGCAGTACTTC. This chain links TRBV2 with TRBJ2-7, with D hard to call. Germline values: CDR1 SNHLY, CDR2 FYNNEI. This CDR3 comprises 15 residues. Trimming removed 3 bases at V and 6 bases at J, with 18 bases between.

Here the CDR3 reads CASSLRGGVSNQPQHF. CDR3 DNA sequence: TGTGCCAGCAGCTTGAGGGGGGGCGTTAGCAATCAGCCCCAGCATTTT. The V call is TRBV5-8, the J call TRBJ1-5; a weak D match, TRBD1 (6 bases). Germline values: CDR1 SGHTS, CDR2 YDEGEE. Trimming stripped 1 base from V and 0 bases from J, with 11 bases between. The CDR3 has 16 residues.